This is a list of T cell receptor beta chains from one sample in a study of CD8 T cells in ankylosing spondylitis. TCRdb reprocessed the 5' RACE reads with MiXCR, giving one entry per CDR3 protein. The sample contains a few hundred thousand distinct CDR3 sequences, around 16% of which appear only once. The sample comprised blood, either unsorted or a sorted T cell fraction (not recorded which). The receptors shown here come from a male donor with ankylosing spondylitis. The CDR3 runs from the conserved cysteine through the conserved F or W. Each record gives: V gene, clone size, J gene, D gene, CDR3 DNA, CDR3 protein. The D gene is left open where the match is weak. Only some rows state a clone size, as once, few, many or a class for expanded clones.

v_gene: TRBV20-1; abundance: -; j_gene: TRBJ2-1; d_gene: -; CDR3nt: TGCAGTGCTAGAGACGCCGACAGTTACAATGAGCAGTTCTTC; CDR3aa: CSARDADSYNEQFF
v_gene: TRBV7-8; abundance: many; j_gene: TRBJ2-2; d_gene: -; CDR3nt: TGTGCCAGCAGCCTCGCCGCCGGGGAGCTGTTTTTT; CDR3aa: CASSLAAGELFF
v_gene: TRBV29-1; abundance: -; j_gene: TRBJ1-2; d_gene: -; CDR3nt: TGCAGCGCACTATGGACAGCCTATGGCTACACCTTC; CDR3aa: CSALWTAYGYTF
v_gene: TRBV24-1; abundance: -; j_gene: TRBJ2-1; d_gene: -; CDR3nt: TGTGCCACCAGTGGTAGGGGCGACGTCTACAATGAGCAGTTCTTC; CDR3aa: CATSGRGDVYNEQFF
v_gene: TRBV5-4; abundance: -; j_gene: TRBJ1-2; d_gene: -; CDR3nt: TGTGCCAGCAGCTTGTCCGGCGAAATCTGGGGGGGAGCAAGACCCCAAGCTAACTATGGCTACACCTTC; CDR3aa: CASSLSGEIWGGARPQANYGYTF
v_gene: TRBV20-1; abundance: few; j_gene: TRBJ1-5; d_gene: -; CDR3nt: TGCAGTGCCTCACCGCTGGGGGGCTGGGATCAGCCCCAGCATTTT; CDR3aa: CSASPLGGWDQPQHF
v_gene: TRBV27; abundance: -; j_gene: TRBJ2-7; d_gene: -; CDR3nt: TGTGCCAGCAGTTTAAGAGGGCTCGCCTCCTACGAGCAGTACTTC; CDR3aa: CASSLRGLASYEQYF
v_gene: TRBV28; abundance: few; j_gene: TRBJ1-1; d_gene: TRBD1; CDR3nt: TGTGCCAGCAGTTATTTTATTGGTGACGGGGACAGCAACACTGAAGCTTTCTTT; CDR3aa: CASSYFIGDGDSNTEAFF
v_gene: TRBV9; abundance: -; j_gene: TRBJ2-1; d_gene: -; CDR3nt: TGTGCCAGCAGCGCCCTCTCGGAGAGCTTTTACAATGAGCAGTTCTTC; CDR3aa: CASSALSESFYNEQFF
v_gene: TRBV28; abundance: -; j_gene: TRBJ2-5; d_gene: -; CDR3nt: TGTGCCAGCAGTTTTCGGGGGGCCGGGCCCCAGTACTTC; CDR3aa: CASSFRGAGPQYF
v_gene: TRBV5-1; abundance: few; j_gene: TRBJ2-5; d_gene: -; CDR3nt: TGCGCCAGCAGTCTGGAGGGGGAGTTCCAAGAGACCCAGTACTTC; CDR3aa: CASSLEGEFQETQYF
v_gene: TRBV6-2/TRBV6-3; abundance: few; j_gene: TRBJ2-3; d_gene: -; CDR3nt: TGTGCCAGCAGTTACTTGCCAGATACGCAGTATTTT; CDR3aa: CASSYLPDTQYF
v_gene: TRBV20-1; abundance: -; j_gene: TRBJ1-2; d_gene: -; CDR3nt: TGCAGTGCTAGCGTTTCTGGGATTAACTATGGCTACACCTTC; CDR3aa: CSASVSGINYGYTF
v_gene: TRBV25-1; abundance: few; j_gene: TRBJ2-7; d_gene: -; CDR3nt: TGTGCCAGCAGTGAATGGTCCGAGCAGTACTTC; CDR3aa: CASSEWSEQYF
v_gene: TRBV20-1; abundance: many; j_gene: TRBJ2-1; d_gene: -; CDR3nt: TGCAGTGCTAGACCCCAAGGGTGGTGGCGGGGAGACTCCTACAATGAGCAGTTCTTC; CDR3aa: CSARPQGWWRGDSYNEQFF
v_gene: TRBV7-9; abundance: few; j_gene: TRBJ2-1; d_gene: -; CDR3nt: TGTGCCAGCAGCTTCGGGGGTATCTACAATGAGCAGTTCTTC; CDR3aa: CASSFGGIYNEQFF
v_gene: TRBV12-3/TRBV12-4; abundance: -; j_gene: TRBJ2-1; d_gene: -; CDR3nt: TGTGCCAGCAGTTCCAACGCTGGTGAGCAGTTCTTC; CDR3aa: CASSSNAGEQFF
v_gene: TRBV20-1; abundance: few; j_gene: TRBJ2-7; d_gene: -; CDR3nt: TGCAGTGCTAGAGGACTAGGTACCTCCTACGAGCAGTACTTC; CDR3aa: CSARGLGTSYEQYF
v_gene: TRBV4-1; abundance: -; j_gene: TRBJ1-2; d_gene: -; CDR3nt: TGCGCCAGCAGCCAAGACCGGGGGGCCTCCTATGGCTACACCTTC; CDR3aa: CASSQDRGASYGYTF
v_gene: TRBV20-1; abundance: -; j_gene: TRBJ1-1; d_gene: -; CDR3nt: TGCAGTGCCCTGGAGGGCCCTGAAGCTTTCTTT; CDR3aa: CSALEGPEAFF
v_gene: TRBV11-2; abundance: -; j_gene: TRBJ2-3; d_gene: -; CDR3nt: TGTGCCAGCAGCTTGTTGCGTTCAAGCACAGATACGCAGTATTTT; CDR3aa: CASSLLRSSTDTQYF
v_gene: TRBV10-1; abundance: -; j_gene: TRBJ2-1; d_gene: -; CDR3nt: TGCGCCAGCAGTGATTTCCAGGGAACCTACAATGAGCAGTTCTTC; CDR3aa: CASSDFQGTYNEQFF
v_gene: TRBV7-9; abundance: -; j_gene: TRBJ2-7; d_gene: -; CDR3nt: TGTGCCAGCAGCTCCCCGACAGCATCCTACGAGCAGTACTTC; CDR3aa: CASSSPTASYEQYF
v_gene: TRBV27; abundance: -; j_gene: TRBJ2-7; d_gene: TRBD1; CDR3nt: TGTGCCAGCAGTCCTGGGACAGGGATCGAGCAGTACTTC; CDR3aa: CASSPGTGIEQYF
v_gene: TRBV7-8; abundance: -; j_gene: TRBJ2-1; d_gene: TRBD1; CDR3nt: TGTGCCAGCAGCCGAGGGACAGACACCTACAATGAGCAGTTCTTC; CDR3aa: CASSRGTDTYNEQFF
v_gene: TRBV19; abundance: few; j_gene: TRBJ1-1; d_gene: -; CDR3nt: TGTGCCAGTAGTATAGATGGGACACTGGAAGCTTTCTTT; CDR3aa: CASSIDGTLEAFF
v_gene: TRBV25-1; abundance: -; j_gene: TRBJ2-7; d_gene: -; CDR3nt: TGTGCCAGCAGTGGGTACAGCAGCTCCTACGAGCAGTACTTC; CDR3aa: CASSGYSSSYEQYF
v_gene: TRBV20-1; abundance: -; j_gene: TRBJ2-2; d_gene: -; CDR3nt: TGCAGTGCTAGGGGGCCCCGGGGGACGAACACCGGGGAGCTGTTTTTT; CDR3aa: CSARGPRGTNTGELFF